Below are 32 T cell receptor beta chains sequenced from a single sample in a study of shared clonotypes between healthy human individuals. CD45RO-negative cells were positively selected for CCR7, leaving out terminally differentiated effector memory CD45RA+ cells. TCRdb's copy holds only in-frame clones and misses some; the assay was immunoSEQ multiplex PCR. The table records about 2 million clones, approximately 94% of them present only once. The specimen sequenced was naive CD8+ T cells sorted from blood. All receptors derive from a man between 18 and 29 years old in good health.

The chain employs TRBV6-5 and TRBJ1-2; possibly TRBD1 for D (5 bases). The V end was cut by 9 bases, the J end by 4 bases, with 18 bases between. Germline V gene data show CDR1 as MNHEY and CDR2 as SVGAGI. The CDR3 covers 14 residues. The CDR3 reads CASSLRGSPYGYTF. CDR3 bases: TGTGCCAGTTCTCTACGGGGCAGCCCCTATGGCTACACCTTC.

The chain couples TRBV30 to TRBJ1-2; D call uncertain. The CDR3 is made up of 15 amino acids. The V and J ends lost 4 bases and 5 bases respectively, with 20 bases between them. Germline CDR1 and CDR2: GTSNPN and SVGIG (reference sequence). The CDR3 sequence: CAWTPVIGVGYGYTF. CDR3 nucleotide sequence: TGTGCCTGGACACCAGTGATCGGGGTCGGGTATGGCTACACCTTC.

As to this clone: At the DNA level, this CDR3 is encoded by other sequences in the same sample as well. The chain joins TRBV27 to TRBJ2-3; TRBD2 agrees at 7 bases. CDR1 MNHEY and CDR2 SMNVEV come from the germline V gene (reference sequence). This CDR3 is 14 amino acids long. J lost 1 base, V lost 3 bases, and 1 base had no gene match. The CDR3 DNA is TGTGCCAGCAGTTTGACTAGCCGCACAGATACGCAGTATTTT. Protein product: CASSLTSRTDTQYF.

CDR3 DNA sequence: TGTGCCAGCAGTTACACGGGGGCCCAGTACGAGCAGTACTTC. Its protein product is CASSYTGAQYEQYF. The chain combines TRBV6-5 with TRBJ2-7; D may match TRBD1 or TRBD2 (6 bases each). The CDR3 length is 14 residues. Trimming pared 2 bases from V and 4 bases from J, leaving 12 bases between. Per the germline V gene, CDR1 is MNHEY and CDR2 is SVGAGI.

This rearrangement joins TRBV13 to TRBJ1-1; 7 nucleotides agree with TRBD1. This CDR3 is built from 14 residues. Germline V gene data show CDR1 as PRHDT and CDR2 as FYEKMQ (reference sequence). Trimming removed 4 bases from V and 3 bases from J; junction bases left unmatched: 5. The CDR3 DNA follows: TGTGCCAGCAGCTCTACAGGGGCCGACACTGAAGCTTTCTTT. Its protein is CASSSTGADTEAFF.

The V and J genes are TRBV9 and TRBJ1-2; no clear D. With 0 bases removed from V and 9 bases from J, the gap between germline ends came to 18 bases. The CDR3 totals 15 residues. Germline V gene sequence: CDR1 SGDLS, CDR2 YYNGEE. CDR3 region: CASSVAPGLEYSYTF. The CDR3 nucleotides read TGTGCCAGCAGCGTAGCCCCGGGGTTGGAGTATAGCTACACCTTC.

The CDR3, as DNA: TGTGCCAGCAGCTTTAGCGGGAGTAGCGTTAATGAGCAGTTCTTC. This translates into CASSFSGSSVNEQFF. This rearrangement joins TRBV7-9 to TRBJ2-1; TRBD2 agrees at 9 bases. The germline CDR1 and CDR2 sequences are SEHNR and FQNEAQ (reference sequence). After removal of 3 bases from V and 7 bases from J, the junction contained 7 bases not matched to a gene. This CDR3 is built from 15 residues.

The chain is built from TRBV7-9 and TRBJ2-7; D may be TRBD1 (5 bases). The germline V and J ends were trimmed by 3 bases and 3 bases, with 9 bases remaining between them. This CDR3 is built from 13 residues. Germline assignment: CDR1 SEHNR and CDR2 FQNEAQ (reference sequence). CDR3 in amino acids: CASSFGHLYEQYF. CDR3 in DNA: TGTGCCAGCAGCTTCGGACACCTCTACGAGCAGTACTTC.

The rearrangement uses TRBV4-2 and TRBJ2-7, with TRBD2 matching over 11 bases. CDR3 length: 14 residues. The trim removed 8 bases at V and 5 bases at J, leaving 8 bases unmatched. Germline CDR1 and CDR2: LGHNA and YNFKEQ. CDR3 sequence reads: CASRSTSGGNEQYF. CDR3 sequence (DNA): TGTGCCAGCCGCTCTACTAGCGGGGGCAACGAGCAGTACTTC.

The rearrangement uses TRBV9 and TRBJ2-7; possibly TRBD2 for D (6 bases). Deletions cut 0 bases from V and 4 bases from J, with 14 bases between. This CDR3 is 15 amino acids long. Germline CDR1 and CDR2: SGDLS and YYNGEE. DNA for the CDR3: TGTGCCAGCAGCGTAGCTGGAGGGACCGCGTACGAGCAGTACTTC. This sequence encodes CASSVAGGTAYEQYF.

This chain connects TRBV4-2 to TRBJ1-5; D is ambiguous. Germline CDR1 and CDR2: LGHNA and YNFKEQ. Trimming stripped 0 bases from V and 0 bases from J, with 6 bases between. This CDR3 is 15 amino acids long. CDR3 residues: CASSQELGSNQPQHF. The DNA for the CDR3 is TGTGCCAGCAGCCAAGAGCTCGGTAGCAATCAGCCCCAGCATTTT.

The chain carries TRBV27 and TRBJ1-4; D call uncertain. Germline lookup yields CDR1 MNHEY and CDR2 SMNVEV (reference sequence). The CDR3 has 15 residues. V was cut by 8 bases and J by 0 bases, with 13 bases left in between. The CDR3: CASRKSVATNEKLFF. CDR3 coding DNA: TGTGCCAGCCGCAAGTCTGTTGCAACTAATGAAAAACTGTTTTTT.

This CDR3 is CASSFGEGETQYF. The CDR3 region has the DNA TGTGCCAGTAGTTTCGGGGAAGGAGAGACCCAGTACTTC. V usage is TRBV19 and J usage is TRBJ2-5, with a tentative D call TRBD2 (5 bases). Trimming took 5 bases from V and 4 from J, leaving 11 bases between them. The CDR3 covers 13 residues. The germline V gene has CDR1 LNHDA and CDR2 SQIVND (reference sequence).

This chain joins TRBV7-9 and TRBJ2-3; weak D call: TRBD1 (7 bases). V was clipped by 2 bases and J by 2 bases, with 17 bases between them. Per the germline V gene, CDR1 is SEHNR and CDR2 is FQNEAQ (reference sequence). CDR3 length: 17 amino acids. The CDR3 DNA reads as TGTGCCAGCAGCTTATCGATAGCAGGGGGGTACACAGATACGCAGTATTTT. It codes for CASSLSIAGGYTDTQYF. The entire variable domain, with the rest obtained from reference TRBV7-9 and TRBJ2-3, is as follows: DTGVSQNPRHKITKRGQNVTFRCDPISEHNRLYWYRQTLGQGPEFLTYFQNEAQLEKSRLLSDRFSAERPKGSFSTLEIQRTEQGDSAMYLCASSLSIAGGYTDTQYFGPGTRLTVL.

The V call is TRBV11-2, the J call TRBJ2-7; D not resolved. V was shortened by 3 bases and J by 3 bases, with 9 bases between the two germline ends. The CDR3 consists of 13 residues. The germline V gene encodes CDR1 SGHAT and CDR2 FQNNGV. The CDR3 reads CASSLSPGYEQYF. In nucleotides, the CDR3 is TGTGCCAGCAGCTTGTCCCCGGGCTACGAGCAGTACTTC.

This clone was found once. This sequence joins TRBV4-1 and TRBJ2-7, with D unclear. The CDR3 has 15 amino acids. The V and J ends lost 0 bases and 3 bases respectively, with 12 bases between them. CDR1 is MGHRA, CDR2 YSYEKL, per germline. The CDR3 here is CASSQEPSELYEQYF. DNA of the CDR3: TGCGCCAGCAGCCAAGAGCCCAGCGAGCTCTACGAGCAGTACTTC.

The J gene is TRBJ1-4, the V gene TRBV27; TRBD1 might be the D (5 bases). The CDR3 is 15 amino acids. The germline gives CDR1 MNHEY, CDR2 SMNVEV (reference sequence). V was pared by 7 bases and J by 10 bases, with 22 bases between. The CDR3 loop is CASTEGVGGDGKLFF. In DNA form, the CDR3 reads TGTGCCAGCACTGAGGGAGTAGGAGGGGATGGAAAACTGTTTTTT.

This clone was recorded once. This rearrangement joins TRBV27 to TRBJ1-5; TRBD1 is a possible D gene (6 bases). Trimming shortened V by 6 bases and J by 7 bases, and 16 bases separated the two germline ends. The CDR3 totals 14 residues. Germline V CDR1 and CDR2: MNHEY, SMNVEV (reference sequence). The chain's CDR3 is CASSPGGPGQPQHF. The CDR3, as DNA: TGTGCCAGCAGCCCTGGGGGGCCCGGACAGCCCCAGCATTTT.

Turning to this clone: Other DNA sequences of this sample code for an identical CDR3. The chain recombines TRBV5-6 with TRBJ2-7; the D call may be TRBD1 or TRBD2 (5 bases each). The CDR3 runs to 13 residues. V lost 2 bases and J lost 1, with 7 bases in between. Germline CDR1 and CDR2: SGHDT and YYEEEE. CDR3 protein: CASSFGTSYEQYF. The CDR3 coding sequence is TGTGCCAGCAGCTTCGGGACGTCCTACGAGCAGTACTTC.

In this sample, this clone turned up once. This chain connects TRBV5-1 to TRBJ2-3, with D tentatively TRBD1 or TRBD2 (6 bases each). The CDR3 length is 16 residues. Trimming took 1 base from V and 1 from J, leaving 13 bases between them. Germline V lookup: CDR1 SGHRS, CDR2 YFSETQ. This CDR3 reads CASSLTGASGTDTQYF. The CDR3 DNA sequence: TGCGCCAGCAGCTTGACGGGGGCCTCTGGCACAGATACGCAGTATTTT. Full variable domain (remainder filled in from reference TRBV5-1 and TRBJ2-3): KAGVTQTPRYLIKTRGQQVTLSCSPISGHRSVSWYQQTPGQGLQFLFEYFSETQRNKGNFPGRFSGRQFSNSRSEMNVSTLELGDSALYLCASSLTGASGTDTQYFGPGTRLTVL.

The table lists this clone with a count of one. The CDR3 is CASSEGRERSYEQYF. CDR3 sequence (DNA): TGTGCCAGCAGTGAAGGGAGGGAACGGAGCTACGAGCAGTACTTC. The gene calls are TRBV6-1 and TRBJ2-7, with D possibly TRBD2 on 6 matching bases. The CDR3 spans 15 residues. Germline V CDR1 and CDR2: MNHNS, SASEGT. V was cut by 1 base and J by 3 bases, with 13 bases left in between.

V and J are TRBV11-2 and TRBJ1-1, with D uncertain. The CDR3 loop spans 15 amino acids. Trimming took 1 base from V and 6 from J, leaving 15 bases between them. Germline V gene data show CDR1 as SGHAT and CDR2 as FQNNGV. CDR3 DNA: TGTGCCAGCAGCTTAGTAACAGCTCTATTGTCTGAAGCTTTCTTT. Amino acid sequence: CASSLVTALLSEAFF.

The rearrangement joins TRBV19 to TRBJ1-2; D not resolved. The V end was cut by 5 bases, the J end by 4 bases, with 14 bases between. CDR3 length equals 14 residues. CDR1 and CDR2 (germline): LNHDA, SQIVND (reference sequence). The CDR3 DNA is TGTGCCAGTAGTGCCATGCAGATCCTCTATGGCTACACCTTC. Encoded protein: CASSAMQILYGYTF.

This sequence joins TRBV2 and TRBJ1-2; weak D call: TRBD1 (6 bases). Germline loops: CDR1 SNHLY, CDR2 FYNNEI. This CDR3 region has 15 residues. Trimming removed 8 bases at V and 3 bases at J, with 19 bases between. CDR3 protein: CASEWGGLLDYGYTF. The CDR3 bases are TGTGCCAGCGAGTGGGGGGGCCTACTCGACTATGGCTACACCTTC.

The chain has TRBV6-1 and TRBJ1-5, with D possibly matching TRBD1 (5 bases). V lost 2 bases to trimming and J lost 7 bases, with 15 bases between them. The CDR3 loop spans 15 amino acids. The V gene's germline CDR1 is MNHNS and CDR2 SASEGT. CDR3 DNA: TGTGCCAGCAGTGAACCCTGGGACCCAGGACAGCCCCAGCATTTT. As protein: CASSEPWDPGQPQHF.

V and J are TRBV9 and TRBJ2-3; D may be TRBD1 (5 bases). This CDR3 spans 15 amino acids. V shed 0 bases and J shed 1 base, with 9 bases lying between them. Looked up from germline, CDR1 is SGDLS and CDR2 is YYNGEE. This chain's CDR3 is CASSVEGHGTDTQYF. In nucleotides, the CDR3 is TGTGCCAGCAGCGTAGAGGGGCATGGCACAGATACGCAGTATTTT.

The CDR3 bases are TGCGCCAGCAGTGAGTACACTGGCGAGGGCACCGGGGAGCTGTTTTTT. Translation gives CASSEYTGEGTGELFF. This chain connects TRBV10-1 to TRBJ2-2, with D possibly TRBD2 on 5 matching bases. The CDR3 has 16 residues. CDR1 and CDR2 (germline): WNHNN, SYGVQD (reference sequence). V gave up 1 base and J gave up 4 bases, with 13 bases separating them.

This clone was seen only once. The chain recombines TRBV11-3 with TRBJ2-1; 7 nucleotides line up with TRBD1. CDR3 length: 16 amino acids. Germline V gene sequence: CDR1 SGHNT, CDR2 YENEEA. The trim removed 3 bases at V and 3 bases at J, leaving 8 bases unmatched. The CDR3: CASSLGIRQGYNEQFF. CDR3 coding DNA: TGTGCCAGCAGCTTGGGGATCCGACAGGGCTACAATGAGCAGTTCTTC.

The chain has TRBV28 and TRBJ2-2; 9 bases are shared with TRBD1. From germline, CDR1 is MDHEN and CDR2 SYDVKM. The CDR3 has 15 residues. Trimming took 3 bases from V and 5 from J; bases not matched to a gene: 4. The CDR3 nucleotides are TGTGCCAGCAGTTTTACAGGGGGCCGTACCGGGGAGCTGTTTTTT. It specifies CASSFTGGRTGELFF.

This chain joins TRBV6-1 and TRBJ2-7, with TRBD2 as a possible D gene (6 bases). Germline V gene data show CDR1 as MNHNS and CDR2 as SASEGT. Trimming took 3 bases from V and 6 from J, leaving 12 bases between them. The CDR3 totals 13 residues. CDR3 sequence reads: CASSEGGSPEQYF. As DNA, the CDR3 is TGTGCCAGCAGTGAGGGGGGTTCTCCCGAGCAGTACTTC.

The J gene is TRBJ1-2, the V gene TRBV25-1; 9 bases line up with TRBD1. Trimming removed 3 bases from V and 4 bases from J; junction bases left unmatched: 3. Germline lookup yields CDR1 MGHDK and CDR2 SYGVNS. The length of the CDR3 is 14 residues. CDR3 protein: CASSEGQGGYGYTF. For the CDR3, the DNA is TGTGCCAGCAGTGAGGGACAGGGAGGCTATGGCTACACCTTC.

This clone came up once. This chain's CDR3 is CASLNAAGLYNEQFF. In nucleotides, the CDR3 is TGTGCCAGCCTGAACGCGGCGGGACTCTACAATGAGCAGTTCTTC. The gene calls are TRBV6-1 and TRBJ2-1; TRBD2 is a possible D gene (6 bases). From germline, CDR1 is MNHNS and CDR2 SASEGT. The length of the CDR3 is 15 residues. The V and J ends lost 8 bases and 3 bases respectively, with 17 bases between them.